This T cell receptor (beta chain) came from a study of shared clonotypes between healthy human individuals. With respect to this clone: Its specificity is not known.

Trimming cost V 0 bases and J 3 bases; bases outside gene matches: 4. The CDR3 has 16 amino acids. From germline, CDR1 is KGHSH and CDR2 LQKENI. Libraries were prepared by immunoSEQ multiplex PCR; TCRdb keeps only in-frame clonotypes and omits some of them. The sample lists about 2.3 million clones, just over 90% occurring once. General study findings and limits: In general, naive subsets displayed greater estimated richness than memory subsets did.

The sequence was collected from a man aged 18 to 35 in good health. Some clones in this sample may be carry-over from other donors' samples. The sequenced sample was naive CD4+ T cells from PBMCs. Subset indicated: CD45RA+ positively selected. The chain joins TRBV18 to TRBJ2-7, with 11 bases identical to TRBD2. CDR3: CASSPPGGLAVYEQYF. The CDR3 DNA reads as TGTGCCAGCTCACCACCGGGGGGACTAGCGGTCTACGAGCAGTACTTC.